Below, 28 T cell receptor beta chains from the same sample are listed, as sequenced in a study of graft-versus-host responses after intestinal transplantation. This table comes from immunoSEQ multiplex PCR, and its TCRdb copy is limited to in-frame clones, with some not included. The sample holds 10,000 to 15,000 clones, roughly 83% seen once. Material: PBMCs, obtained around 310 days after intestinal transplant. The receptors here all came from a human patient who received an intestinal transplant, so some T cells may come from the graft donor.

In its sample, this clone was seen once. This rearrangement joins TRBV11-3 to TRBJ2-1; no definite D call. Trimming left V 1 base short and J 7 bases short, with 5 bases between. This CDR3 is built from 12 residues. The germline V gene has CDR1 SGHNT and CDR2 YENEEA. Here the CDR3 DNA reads TGTGCCAGCAGCTTAGGGGATAATGAGCAGTTCTTC. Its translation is CASSLGDNEQFF.

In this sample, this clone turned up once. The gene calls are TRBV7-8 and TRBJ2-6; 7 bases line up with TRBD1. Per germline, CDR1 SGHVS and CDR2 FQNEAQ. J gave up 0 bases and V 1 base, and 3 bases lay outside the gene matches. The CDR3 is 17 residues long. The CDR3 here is CASSLGGTVSGANVLTF. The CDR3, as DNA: TGTGCCAGCAGCTTAGGGGGGACAGTCTCTGGGGCCAACGTCCTGACTTTC.

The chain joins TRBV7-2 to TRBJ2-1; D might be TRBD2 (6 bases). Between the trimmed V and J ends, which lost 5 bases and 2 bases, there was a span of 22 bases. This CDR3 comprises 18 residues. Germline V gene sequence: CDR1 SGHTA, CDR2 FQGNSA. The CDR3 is CASSGGMWGESPYNEQFF. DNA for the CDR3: TGTGCCAGCAGCGGAGGAATGTGGGGGGAGAGTCCCTACAATGAGCAGTTCTTC.

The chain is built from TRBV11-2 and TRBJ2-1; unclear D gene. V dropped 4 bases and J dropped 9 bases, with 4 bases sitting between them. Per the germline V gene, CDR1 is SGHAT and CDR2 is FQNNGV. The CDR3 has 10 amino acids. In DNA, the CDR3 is TGTGCCAGCAGCTCCCGTGAGCAGTTCTTC. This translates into CASSSREQFF.

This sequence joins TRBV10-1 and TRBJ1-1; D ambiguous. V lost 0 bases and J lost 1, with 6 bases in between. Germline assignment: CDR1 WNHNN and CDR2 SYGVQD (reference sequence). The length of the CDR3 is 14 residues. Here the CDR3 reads CASSESTRNTEAFF. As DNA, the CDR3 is TGCGCCAGCAGTGAGTCGACACGGAACACTGAAGCTTTCTTT.

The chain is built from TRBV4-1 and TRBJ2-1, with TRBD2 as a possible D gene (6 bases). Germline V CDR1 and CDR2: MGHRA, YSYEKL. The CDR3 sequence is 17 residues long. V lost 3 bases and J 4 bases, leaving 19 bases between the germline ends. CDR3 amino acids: CASSQSFGGRLYNEQFF. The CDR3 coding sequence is TGCGCCAGCAGCCAGTCCTTTGGGGGGAGGCTTTACAATGAGCAGTTCTTC.

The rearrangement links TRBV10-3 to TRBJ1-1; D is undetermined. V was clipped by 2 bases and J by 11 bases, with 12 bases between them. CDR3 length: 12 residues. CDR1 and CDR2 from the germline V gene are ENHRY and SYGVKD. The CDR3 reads CAISEPNDWAFF. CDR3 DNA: TGTGCCATCAGTGAGCCGAATGACTGGGCTTTCTTT.

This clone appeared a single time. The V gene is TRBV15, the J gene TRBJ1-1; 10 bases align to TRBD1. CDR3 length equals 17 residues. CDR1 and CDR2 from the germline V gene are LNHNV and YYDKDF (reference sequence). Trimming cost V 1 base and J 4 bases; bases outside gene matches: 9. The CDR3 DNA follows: TGTGCCACCAGCAGAGGCGGGACAGGGGTAGCTAGCACTGAAGCTTTCTTT. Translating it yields CATSRGGTGVASTEAFF.

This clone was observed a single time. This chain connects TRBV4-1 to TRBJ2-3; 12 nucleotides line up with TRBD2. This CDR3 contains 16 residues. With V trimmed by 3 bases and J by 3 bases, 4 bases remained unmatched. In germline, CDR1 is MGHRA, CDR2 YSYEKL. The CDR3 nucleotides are TGCGCCAGCAGCCATGGACTAGCGGGATTAACAGATACGCAGTATTTT. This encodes CASSHGLAGLTDTQYF.

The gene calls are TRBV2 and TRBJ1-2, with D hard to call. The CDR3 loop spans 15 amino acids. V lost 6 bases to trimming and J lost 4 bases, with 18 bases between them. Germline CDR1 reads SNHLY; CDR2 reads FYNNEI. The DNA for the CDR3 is TGTGCCAGCAGGCAATGGAGGGCAATAACCTATGGCTACACCTTC. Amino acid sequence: CASRQWRAITYGYTF.

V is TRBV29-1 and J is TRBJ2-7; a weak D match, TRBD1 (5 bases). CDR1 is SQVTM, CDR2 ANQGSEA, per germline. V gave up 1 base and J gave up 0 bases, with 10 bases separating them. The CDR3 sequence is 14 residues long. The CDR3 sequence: CSVEGQGRSYEQYF. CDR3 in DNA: TGCAGCGTTGAAGGCCAGGGTCGCTCCTACGAGCAGTACTTC.

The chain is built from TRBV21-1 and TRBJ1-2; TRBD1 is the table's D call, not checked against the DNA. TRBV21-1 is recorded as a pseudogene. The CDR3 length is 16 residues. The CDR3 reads CASSKKPLQGDYGYTF. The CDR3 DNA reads TGTGCCAGCAGCAAAAAGCCCTTACAGGGGGACTATGGCTACACCTTC.

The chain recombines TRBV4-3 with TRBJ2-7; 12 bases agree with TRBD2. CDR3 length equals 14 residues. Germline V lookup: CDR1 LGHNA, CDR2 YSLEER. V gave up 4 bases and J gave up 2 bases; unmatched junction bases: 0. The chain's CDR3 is CASSRTSGAYEQYF. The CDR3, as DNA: TGCGCCAGCAGCCGGACTAGCGGGGCCTACGAGCAGTACTTC.

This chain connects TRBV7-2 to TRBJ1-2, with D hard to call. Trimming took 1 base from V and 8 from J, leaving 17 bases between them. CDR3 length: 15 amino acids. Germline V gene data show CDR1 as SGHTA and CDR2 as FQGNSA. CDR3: CASSLGELSAGGYTF. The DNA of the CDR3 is TGTGCCAGCAGCTTAGGTGAGCTCTCGGCGGGCGGCTACACCTTC.

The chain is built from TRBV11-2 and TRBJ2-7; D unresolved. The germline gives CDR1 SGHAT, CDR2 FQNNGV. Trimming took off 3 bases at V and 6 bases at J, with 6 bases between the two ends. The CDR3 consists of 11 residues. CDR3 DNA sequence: TGTGCCAGCAGCTTTGCAGGCGAGCAGTACTTC. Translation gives CASSFAGEQYF.

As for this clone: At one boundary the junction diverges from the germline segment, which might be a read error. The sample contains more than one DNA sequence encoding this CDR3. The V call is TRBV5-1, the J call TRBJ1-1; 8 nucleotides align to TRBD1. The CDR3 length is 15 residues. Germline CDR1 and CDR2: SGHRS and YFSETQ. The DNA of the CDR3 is TGCGCCAGCAGCTGGGGACAGGCGTCGAACACCGAAGCTTTCTTT. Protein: CASSWGQASNTEAFF.

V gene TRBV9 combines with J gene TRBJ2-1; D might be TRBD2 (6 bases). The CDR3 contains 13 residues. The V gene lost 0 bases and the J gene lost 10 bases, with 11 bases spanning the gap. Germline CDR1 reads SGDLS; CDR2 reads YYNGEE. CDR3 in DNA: TGTGCCAGCAGCGTAGTATACGGGGGAGAGCAGTTCTTC. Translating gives CASSVVYGGEQFF.

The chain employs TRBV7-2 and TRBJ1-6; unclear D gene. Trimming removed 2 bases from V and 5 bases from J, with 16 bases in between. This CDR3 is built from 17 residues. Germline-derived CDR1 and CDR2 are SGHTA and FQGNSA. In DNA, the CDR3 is TGTGCCAGCAGCTTAAGTATGGCGGGGATCCATAATTCACCCCTCCACTTT. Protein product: CASSLSMAGIHNSPLHF.

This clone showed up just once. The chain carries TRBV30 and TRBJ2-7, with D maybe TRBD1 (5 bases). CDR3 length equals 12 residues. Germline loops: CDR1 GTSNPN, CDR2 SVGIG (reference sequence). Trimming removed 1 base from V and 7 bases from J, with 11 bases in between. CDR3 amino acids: CAWSEGVGEQYF. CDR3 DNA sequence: TGTGCCTGGAGTGAAGGGGTGGGTGAGCAGTACTTC. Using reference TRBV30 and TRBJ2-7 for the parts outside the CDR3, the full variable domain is SQTIHQWPATLVQPVGSPLSLECTVEGTSNPNLYWYRQAAGRGLQLLFYSVGIGQISSEVPQNLSASRPQDRQFILSSKKLLLSDSGFYLCAWSEGVGEQYFGPGTRLTVT.

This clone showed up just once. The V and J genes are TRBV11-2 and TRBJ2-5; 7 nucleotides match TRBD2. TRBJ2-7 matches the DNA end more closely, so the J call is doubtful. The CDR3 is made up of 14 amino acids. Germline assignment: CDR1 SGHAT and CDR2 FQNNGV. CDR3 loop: CASSSGVAGSEQYF. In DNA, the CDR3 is TGTGCCAGCAGCTCGGGGGTAGCGGGTTCCGAGCAGTACTTC.

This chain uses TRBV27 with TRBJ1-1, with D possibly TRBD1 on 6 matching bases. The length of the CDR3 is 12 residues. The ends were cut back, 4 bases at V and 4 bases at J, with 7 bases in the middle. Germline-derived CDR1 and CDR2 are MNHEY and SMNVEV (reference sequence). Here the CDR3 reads CASSSRGTEAFF. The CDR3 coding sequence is TGTGCCAGCAGTTCCAGGGGCACTGAAGCTTTCTTT.

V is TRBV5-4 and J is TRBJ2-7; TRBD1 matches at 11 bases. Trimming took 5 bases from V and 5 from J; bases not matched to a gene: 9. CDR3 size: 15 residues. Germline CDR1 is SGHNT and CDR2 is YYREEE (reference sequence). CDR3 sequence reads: CASSPRGQGAHEQYF. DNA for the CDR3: TGTGCCAGCAGTCCCCGAGGACAGGGGGCCCACGAGCAGTACTTC.

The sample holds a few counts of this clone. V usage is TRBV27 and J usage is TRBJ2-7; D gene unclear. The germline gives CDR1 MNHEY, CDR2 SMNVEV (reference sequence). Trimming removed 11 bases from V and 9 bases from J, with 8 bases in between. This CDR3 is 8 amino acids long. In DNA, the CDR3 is TGTGCCCGACGGTGGCAGTACTTC. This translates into CARRWQYF.

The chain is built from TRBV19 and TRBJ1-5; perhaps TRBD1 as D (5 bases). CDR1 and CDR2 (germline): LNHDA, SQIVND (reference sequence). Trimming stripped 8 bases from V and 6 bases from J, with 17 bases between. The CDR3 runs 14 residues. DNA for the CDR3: TGTGCCAGTCGGGACCGTGAGGTCGGTCAGCCCCAGCATTTT. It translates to CASRDREVGQPQHF.

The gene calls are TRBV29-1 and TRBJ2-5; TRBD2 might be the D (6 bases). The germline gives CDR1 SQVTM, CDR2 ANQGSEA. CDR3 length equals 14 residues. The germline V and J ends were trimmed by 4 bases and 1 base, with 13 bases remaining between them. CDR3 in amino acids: CSVGRGRPQETQYF. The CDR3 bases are TGCAGCGTTGGGAGGGGCCGCCCCCAAGAGACCCAGTACTTC.

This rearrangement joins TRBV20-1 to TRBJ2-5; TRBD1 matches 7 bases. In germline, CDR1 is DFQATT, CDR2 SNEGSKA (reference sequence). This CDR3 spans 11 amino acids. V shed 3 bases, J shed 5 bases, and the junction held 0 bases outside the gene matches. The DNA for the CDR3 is TGCAGTGCTAGGGACAGGGAGACCCAGTACTTC. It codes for CSARDRETQYF.

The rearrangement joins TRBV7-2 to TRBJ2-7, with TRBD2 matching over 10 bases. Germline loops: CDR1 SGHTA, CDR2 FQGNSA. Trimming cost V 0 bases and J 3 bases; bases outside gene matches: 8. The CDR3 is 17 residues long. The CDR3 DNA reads TGTGCCAGCAGCTTAGCGCGAACTAGCGGGAAACTCTACGAGCAGTACTTC. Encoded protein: CASSLARTSGKLYEQYF.

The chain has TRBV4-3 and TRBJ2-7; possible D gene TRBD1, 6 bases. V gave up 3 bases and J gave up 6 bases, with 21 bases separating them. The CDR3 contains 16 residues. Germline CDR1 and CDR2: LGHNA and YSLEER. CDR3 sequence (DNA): TGCGCCAGCAGCCAGGATTCTCAGGGGAGCCGGAGCGAGCAGTACTTC. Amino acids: CASSQDSQGSRSEQYF.